The subject of this entry is one TCR beta chain. Its antigen is unidentified. It was RNA transcripts that yielded the amplified TCR beta CDR3 regions. During a first-round RT-PCR of the TCR CDR3, the HTBI primer set was used. TCRdb recomputed calls from the multiplex PCR reads with MiXCR, one row per CDR3 protein. The sample has 650,000 to 700,000 distinct CDR3 sequences; 17% are singletons. The hyperthyroidism was newly diagnosed and had lasted under 2 months; the patients were aged 18 to 65. The data stem from a study of T cells in Graves' hyperthyroidism and ophthalmopathy. Broader study findings: Ophthalmopathy and stable hyperthyroidism were told apart by a 13 V-J model. The model foresaw ophthalmopathy a median around 6 months prior to onset.

Germline CDR1 reads SNHLY; CDR2 reads FYNNEI. The CDR3 has 14 residues. Trimming took 6 bases from V and 7 from J, leaving 19 bases between them. This chain links TRBV2 with TRBJ2-7, with D possibly matching TRBD1 (5 bases). Sequencing was done on a sample of blood. This TCR was recovered from a man aged 45-65 years with Graves' hyperthyroidism. The DNA of the CDR3 is TGTGCCAGCAGAGGCGACAGTGACCCAAGGGAGCAGTACTTC. The encoded protein is CASRGDSDPREQYF.